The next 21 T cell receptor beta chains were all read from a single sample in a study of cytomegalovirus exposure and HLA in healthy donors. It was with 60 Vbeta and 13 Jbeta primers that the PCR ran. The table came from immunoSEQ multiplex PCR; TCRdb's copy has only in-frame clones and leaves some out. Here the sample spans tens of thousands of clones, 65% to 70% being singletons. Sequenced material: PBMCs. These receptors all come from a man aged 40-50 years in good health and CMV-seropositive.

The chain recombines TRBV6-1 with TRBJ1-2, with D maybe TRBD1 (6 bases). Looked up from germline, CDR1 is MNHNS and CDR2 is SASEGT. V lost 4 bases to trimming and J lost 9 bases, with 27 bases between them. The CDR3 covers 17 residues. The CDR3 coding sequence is TGTGCCAGCAGTGGTTTAGGCGGCGTTCAGGGGCGCGGAAGCTACACCTTC. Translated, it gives CASSGLGGVQGRGSYTF.

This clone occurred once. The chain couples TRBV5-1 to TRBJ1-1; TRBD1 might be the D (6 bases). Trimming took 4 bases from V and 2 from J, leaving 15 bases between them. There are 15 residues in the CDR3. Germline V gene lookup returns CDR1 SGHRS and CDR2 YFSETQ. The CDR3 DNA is TGCGCCAGCAGCCTCGGGACAACTAGAAACACTGAAGCTTTCTTT. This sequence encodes CASSLGTTRNTEAFF.

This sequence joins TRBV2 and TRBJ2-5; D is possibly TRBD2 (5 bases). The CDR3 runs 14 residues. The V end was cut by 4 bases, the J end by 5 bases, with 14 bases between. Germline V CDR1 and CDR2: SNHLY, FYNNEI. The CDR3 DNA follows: TGTGCCAGCAGTGTTATGGCAGGCGGGGAGACCCAGTACTTC. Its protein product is CASSVMAGGETQYF. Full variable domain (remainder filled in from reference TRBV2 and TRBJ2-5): EPEVTQTPSHQVTQMGQEVILRCVPISNHLYFYWYRQILGQKVEFLVSFYNNEISEKSEIFDDQFSVERPDGSNFTLKIRSTKLEDSAMYFCASSVMAGGETQYFGPGTRLLVL.

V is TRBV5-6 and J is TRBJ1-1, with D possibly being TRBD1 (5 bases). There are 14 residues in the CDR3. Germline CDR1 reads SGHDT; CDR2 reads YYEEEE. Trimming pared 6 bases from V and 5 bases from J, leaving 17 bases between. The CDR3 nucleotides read TGTGCCAGCACCCCGTACGGGGGGGAGACTGAAGCTTTCTTT. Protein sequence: CASTPYGGETEAFF.

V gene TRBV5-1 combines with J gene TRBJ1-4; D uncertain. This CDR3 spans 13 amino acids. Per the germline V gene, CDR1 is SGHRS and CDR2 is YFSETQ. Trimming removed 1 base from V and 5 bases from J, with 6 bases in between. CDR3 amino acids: CASSLNRNEKLFF. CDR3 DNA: TGCGCCAGCAGCTTGAACAGAAATGAAAAACTGTTTTTT.

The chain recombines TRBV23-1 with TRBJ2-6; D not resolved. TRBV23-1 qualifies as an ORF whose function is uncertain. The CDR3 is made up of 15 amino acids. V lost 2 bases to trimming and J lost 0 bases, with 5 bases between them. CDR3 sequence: CASSQSPSGANVLTF. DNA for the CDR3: TGCGCCAGCAGTCAAAGCCCCTCTGGGGCCAACGTCCTGACTTTC.

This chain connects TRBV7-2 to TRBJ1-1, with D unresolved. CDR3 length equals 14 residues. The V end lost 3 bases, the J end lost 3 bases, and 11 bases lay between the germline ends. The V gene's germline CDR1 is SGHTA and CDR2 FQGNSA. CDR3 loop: CASSFGRRDTEAFF. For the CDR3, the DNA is TGTGCCAGCAGCTTTGGCAGGAGGGACACTGAAGCTTTCTTT. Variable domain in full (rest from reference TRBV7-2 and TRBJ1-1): GAGVSQSPSNKVTEKGKDVELRCDPISGHTALYWYRQSLGQGLEFLIYFQGNSAPDKSGLPSDRFSAERTGGSVSTLTIQRTQQEDSAVYLCASSFGRRDTEAFFGQGTRLTVV.

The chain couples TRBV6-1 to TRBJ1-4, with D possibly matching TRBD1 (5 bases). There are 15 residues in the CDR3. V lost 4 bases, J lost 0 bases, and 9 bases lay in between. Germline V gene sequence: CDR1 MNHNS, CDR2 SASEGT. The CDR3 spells CASSGGQTTNEKLFF. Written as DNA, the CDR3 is TGTGCCAGCAGTGGAGGACAAACAACTAATGAAAAACTGTTTTTT.

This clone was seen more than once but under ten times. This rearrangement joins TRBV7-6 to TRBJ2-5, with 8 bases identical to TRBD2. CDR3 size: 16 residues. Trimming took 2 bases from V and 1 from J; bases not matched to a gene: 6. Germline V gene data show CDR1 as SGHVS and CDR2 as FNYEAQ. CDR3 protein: CASSLRAGALQETQYF. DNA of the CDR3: TGTGCCAGCAGCTTAAGAGCGGGGGCCCTCCAAGAGACCCAGTACTTC.

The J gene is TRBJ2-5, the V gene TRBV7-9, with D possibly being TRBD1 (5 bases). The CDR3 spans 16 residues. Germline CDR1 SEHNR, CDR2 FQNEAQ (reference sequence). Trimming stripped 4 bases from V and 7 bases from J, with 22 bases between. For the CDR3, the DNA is TGTGCCAGCAGCTCACCTGCAACAGGCACGCACGGGACCCAGTACTTC. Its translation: CASSSPATGTHGTQYF.

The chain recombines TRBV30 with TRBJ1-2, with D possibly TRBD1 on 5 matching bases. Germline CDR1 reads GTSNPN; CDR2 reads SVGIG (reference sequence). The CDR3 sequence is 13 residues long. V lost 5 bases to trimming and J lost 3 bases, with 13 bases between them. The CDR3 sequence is CAWANGGDYGYTF. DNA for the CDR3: TGTGCCTGGGCCAACGGGGGGGACTATGGCTACACCTTC.

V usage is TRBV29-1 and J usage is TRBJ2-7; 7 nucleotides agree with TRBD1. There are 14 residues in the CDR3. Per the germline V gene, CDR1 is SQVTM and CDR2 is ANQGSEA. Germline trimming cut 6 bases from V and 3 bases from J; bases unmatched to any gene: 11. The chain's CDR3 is CSVRVGGQSYEQYF. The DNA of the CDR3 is TGCAGCGTGAGGGTAGGGGGACAGAGCTACGAGCAGTACTTC.

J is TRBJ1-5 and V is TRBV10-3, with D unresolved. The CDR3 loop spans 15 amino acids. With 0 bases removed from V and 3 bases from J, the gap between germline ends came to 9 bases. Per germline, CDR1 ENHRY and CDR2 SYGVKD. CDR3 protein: CAISESGGNNQPQHF. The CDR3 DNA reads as TGTGCCATCAGTGAGTCAGGAGGGAACAATCAGCCCCAGCATTTT.

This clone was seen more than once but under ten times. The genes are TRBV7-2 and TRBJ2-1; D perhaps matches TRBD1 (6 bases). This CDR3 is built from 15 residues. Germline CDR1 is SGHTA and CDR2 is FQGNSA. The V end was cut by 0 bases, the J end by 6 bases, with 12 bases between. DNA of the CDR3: TGTGCCAGCAGCTTAGCGCAGGGACAATTCAATGAGCAGTTCTTC. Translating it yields CASSLAQGQFNEQFF. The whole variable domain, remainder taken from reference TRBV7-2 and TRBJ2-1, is GAGVSQSPSNKVTEKGKDVELRCDPISGHTALYWYRQSLGQGLEFLIYFQGNSAPDKSGLPSDRFSAERTGGSVSTLTIQRTQQEDSAVYLCASSLAQGQFNEQFFGPGTRLTVL.

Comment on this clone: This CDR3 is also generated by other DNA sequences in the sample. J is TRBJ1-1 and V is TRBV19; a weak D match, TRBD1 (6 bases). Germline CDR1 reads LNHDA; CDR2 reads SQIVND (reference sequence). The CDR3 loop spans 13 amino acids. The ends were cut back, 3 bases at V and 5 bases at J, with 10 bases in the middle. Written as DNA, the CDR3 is TGTGCCAGTAGTATTGGACAGCGGACTGAAGCTTTCTTT. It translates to CASSIGQRTEAFF.

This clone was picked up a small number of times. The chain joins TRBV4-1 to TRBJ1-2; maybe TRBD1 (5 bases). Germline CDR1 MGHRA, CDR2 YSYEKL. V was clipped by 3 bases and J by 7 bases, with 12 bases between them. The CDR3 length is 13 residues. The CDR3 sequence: CASSQREGVGYTF. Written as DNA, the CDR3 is TGCGCCAGCAGCCAGAGAGAAGGGGTTGGCTACACCTTC.

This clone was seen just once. CDR3: CASSIASFNQPQHF. The CDR3 nucleotides read TGTGCCAGCAGCATTGCGAGTTTTAATCAGCCCCAGCATTTT. This chain joins TRBV5-6 and TRBJ1-5; D uncertain. Trimming removed 4 bases at V and 4 bases at J, with 12 bases between. Looked up from germline, CDR1 is SGHDT and CDR2 is YYEEEE. The CDR3 totals 14 residues.

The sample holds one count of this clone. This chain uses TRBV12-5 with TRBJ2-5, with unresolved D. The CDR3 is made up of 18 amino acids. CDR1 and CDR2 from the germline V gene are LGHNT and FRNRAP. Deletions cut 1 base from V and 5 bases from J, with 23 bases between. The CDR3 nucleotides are TGTGCTAGTGGTTTGGGAAACTCCCCGTTTACTCCCCGGGAGACCCAGTACTTC. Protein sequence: CASGLGNSPFTPRETQYF.

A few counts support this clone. The CDR3 bases are TGTGCCAGCAGCTTAACCGGGCAGGGCGACGAGCAGTACTTC. Translated, it gives CASSLTGQGDEQYF. The chain carries TRBV7-3 and TRBJ2-7; possible D gene TRBD1, 5 bases. This CDR3 is 14 amino acids long. Trimming left V 0 bases short and J 5 bases short, with 11 bases between. Germline V gives CDR1 SGHTA, CDR2 FQGTGA.

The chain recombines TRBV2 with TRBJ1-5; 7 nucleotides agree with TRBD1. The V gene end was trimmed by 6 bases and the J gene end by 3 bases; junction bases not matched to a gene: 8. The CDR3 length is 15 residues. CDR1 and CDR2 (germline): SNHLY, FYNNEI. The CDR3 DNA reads TGTGCCAGCAGACTGCCGGGGACAGACAATCAGCCCCAGCATTTT. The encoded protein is CASRLPGTDNQPQHF.

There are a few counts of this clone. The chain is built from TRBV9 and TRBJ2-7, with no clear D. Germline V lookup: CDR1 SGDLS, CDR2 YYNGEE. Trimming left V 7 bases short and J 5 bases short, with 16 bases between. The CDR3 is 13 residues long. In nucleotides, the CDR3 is TGTGCCAGCTCCCGCAGCGAACCTGACGAGCAGTACTTC. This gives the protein CASSRSEPDEQYF.